Following are 20 T cell receptor beta chains from one sample sequenced in a study of immune evolution from preneoplasia to lung adenocarcinoma. Profiled with immunoSEQ multiplex PCR; TCRdb holds only in-frame clones, not every one. The sample includes 6,000 to 7,000 clones, roughly 82% of them seen just once. What was sequenced was FFPE lung adenocarcinoma in situ tissue. These TCRs come from a donor of 70 years or more with lung adenocarcinoma.

The chain links TRBV29-1 to TRBJ1-3; D is ambiguous. Per germline, CDR1 SQVTM and CDR2 ANQGSEA. V was pared by 7 bases and J by 1 base, with 17 bases between. The CDR3 sequence is 15 residues long. The CDR3 is CSAGPKDGSGNTIYF. The CDR3 DNA reads TGCAGCGCCGGGCCCAAAGACGGATCTGGAAACACCATATATTTT.

The gene calls are TRBV4-1 and TRBJ1-1; 9 positions match TRBD1. V lost 2 bases to trimming and J lost 3 bases; unmatched junction nucleotides: 4. The CDR3 has 15 residues. Germline V CDR1 and CDR2: MGHRA, YSYEKL. CDR3 protein: CASSQPDRGDTEAFF. The CDR3 DNA follows: TGCGCCAGCAGCCAACCAGACAGGGGGGACACTGAAGCTTTCTTT.

The chain is built from TRBV5-6 and TRBJ2-7, with a possible D match to TRBD2 (6 bases). This CDR3 contains 14 residues. Trimming pared 0 bases from V and 2 bases from J, leaving 9 bases between. The germline CDR1 and CDR2 sequences are SGHDT and YYEEEE. The DNA for the CDR3 is TGTGCCAGCAGCTTGGGCCCGGGAGCCTACGAGCAGTACTTC. It specifies CASSLGPGAYEQYF.

The rearrangement links TRBV11-2 to TRBJ2-2; D ambiguous. V lost 5 bases to trimming and J lost 4 bases, with 11 bases between them. This CDR3 contains 14 residues. The germline V gene has CDR1 SGHAT and CDR2 FQNNGV. The CDR3 sequence is CASSLRVSTGELFF. The CDR3 DNA follows: TGTGCCAGCAGCCTCCGGGTTTCCACCGGGGAGCTGTTTTTT. Filled out from reference TRBV11-2 and TRBJ2-2, the complete variable domain reads EAGVAQSPRYKIIEKRQSVAFWCNPISGHATLYWYQQILGQGPKLLIQFQNNGVVDDSQLPKDRFSAERLKGVDSTLKIQPAKLEDSAVYLCASSLRVSTGELFFGEGSRLTVL.

This sequence joins TRBV5-6 and TRBJ2-2; D gene ambiguous. The CDR3 runs to 14 residues. CDR1 and CDR2 (germline): SGHDT, YYEEEE. The V gene lost 1 base and the J gene lost 5 bases, with 9 bases spanning the gap. The CDR3 loop reads CASSLFQKTGELFF. The CDR3 bases are TGTGCCAGCAGCTTGTTTCAGAAGACCGGGGAGCTGTTTTTT.

The CDR3 is CASSFTSGGTGSEAFF. Here the CDR3 DNA reads TGTGCCAGCAGCTTCACCTCCGGTGGGACAGGGTCTGAAGCTTTCTTT. The chain is built from TRBV5-6 and TRBJ1-1, with 9 bases fitting TRBD1. CDR3 length: 16 residues. Germline lookup yields CDR1 SGHDT and CDR2 YYEEEE. V gave up 2 bases and J gave up 6 bases; unmatched junction bases: 11.

This clone was seen only once. This chain connects TRBV7-2 to TRBJ1-4; D is unclear. The germline gives CDR1 SGHTA, CDR2 FQGNSA. This CDR3 has 15 residues. V dropped 0 bases and J dropped 1 base, with 6 bases sitting between them. This CDR3 reads CASSLAGKTNEKLFF. The CDR3 DNA sequence: TGTGCCAGCAGCTTAGCCGGAAAAACTAATGAAAAACTGTTTTTT.

The chain's CDR3 is CASASGVTRLTDTQYF. The CDR3 DNA is TGTGCCAGCGCATCAGGGGTAACCCGTCTCACAGATACGCAGTATTTT. The J gene is TRBJ2-3, the V gene TRBV7-3; D is possibly TRBD1 (6 bases). This CDR3 contains 16 residues. Germline lookup yields CDR1 SGHTA and CDR2 FQGTGA. V was clipped by 8 bases and J by 2 bases, with 20 bases between them.

For the CDR3, the DNA is TGCGCCAGCAGCCAAGTGGGGACAGCGTTTACCCCCGAGCAGTACTTC. Protein product: CASSQVGTAFTPEQYF. This sequence joins TRBV4-1 and TRBJ2-7, with 7 bases matching TRBD1. V lost 1 base to trimming and J lost 6 bases; unmatched junction nucleotides: 12. Germline V gives CDR1 MGHRA, CDR2 YSYEKL. The CDR3 runs to 16 residues.

The chain recombines TRBV27 with TRBJ1-4; D gene ambiguous. The CDR3 consists of 13 residues. Germline V lookup: CDR1 MNHEY, CDR2 SMNVEV (reference sequence). Trimming took 4 bases from V and 4 from J, leaving 7 bases between them. The CDR3: CASSSQYNEKLFF. CDR3 bases: TGTGCCAGCAGTTCACAGTATAATGAAAAACTGTTTTTT.

Concerning this clone: The sample carries other DNA sequences with the same CDR3. This chain uses TRBV5-1 with TRBJ2-5; 10 bases line up with TRBD1. Germline-derived CDR1 and CDR2 are SGHRS and YFSETQ. The V gene end was trimmed by 3 bases and the J gene end by 8 bases; junction bases not matched to a gene: 7. CDR3 length equals 14 residues. DNA for the CDR3: TGCGCCAGCAGCTCCTGGACAGGGGGGGAAACCCAGTACTTC. Encoded protein: CASSSWTGGETQYF.

The V gene is TRBV30, the J gene TRBJ1-4, with a tentative D call TRBD1 (6 bases). V lost 2 bases, J lost 0 bases, and 10 bases lay in between. The CDR3 is made up of 15 amino acids. The germline V gene encodes CDR1 GTSNPN and CDR2 SVGIG (reference sequence). DNA of the CDR3: TGTGCCTGGAGTTGGGGGCCCGCAACTAATGAAAAACTGTTTTTT. This translates into CAWSWGPATNEKLFF.

This clone was observed once. CDR3 residues: CASSFRGTTDTQYF. The CDR3 bases are TGTGCCAGCAGCTTTCGCGGGACCACAGATACGCAGTATTTT. The V gene is TRBV5-4, the J gene TRBJ2-3; the D gene is possibly TRBD2 (6 bases). The V and J ends lost 2 bases and 2 bases respectively, with 9 bases between them. The CDR3 totals 14 residues. Per the germline V gene, CDR1 is SGHNT and CDR2 is YYREEE (reference sequence).

The chain couples TRBV30 to TRBJ1-1; D unclear. The CDR3 is 13 amino acids. Germline V gene sequence: CDR1 GTSNPN, CDR2 SVGIG (reference sequence). The V gene lost 3 bases and the J gene lost 1 base, with 9 bases spanning the gap. CDR3 in amino acids: CAWRKSENTEAFF. The CDR3 DNA sequence: TGTGCCTGGAGAAAAAGCGAGAACACTGAAGCTTTCTTT.

CDR3 sequence reads: CASSLSRLAGGAGELFF. The CDR3 nucleotides read TGCGCCAGCAGCCTTTCTCGACTAGCGGGAGGCGCCGGGGAGCTGTTTTTT. The genes are TRBV5-1 and TRBJ2-2; 13 bases agree with TRBD2. The CDR3 consists of 17 residues. After removal of 4 bases from V and 6 bases from J, the junction contained 9 bases not matched to a gene. The germline V gene encodes CDR1 SGHRS and CDR2 YFSETQ. Together with reference TRBV5-1 and TRBJ2-2, the CDR3 gives the full variable domain: KAGVTQTPRYLIKTRGQQVTLSCSPISGHRSVSWYQQTPGQGLQFLFEYFSETQRNKGNFPGRFSGRQFSNSRSEMNVSTLELGDSALYLCASSLSRLAGGAGELFFGEGSRLTVL.

The V and J genes are TRBV18 and TRBJ2-7, with TRBD2 identical over 10 bases. Germline trimming cut 4 bases from V and 4 bases from J; bases unmatched to any gene: 10. CDR1 is KGHSH and CDR2 is LQKENI in the germline V gene. This CDR3 contains 16 residues. DNA of the CDR3: TGTGCCAGCTCACTAGGGACCGGGACTAGCGAATACGAGCAGTACTTC. It translates to CASSLGTGTSEYEQYF.

This rearrangement joins TRBV11-3 to TRBJ2-5, with 8 bases matching TRBD1. J lost 3 bases, V lost 5 bases, and 8 bases had no gene match. CDR1 is SGHNT, CDR2 YENEEA, per germline. The CDR3 spans 15 residues. CDR3 nucleotide sequence: TGTGCCAGCAGCCCGGGACAGGACGCTAAAGAGACCCAGTACTTC. Translating gives CASSPGQDAKETQYF.

The chain couples TRBV11-3 to TRBJ2-1; D gene uncertain. The V and J ends lost 1 base and 8 bases respectively, with 9 bases between them. Germline CDR1 SGHNT, CDR2 YENEEA. The CDR3 spans 13 residues. CDR3 loop: CASSLGFRDEQFF. CDR3 nucleotides: TGTGCCAGCAGCTTAGGGTTTAGGGATGAGCAGTTCTTC.

The rearrangement links TRBV29-1 to TRBJ2-7, with D perhaps matching TRBD2 (5 bases). V lost 4 bases to trimming and J lost 2 bases, with 12 bases between them. This CDR3 contains 13 residues. From germline, CDR1 is SQVTM and CDR2 ANQGSEA. The CDR3 nucleotides read TGCAGCGTTGGCCGGGGTATTGCCTACGAGCAGTACTTC. It translates to CSVGRGIAYEQYF.

Of note for this clone: One end of the junction does not line up with germline, which may come from a read error. The rearrangement uses TRBV28 and TRBJ1-1, with D perhaps TRBD1 (5 bases). The germline V gene encodes CDR1 MDHEN and CDR2 SYDVKM. The CDR3 is 15 amino acids. The CDR3 DNA is TGTGCCAGCAAAGGAGGAGGGGCCTTGAACACTGAAGTTTTCTTT. Translated: CASKGGGALNTEVFF.